These 3 T cell receptor beta chains were all obtained from the same sample, sequenced in a study of blood T cell repertoires in COVID-19. Assay: immunoSEQ multiplex PCR; the TCRdb copy retains only in-frame clones and omits some. The data show approximately 240,000 clones, about nine tenths seen once. Material for sequencing was PBMCs or T cells enriched from blood (not recorded which). The receptors derive from a woman between 25 and 40 years old with acute COVID-19.

This clone was seen once. The V gene is TRBV4-1, the J gene TRBJ1-1; D not resolved. The CDR3 sequence is 14 residues long. Trimming stripped 1 base from V and 0 bases from J, with 6 bases between. Germline CDR1 MGHRA, CDR2 YSYEKL. The CDR3 reads CASSQVPLNTEAFF. The CDR3, as DNA: TGCGCCAGCAGCCAAGTCCCGTTGAACACTGAAGCTTTCTTT.

This clone was detected once. The V gene is TRBV7-2, the J gene TRBJ2-7; 7 positions agree with TRBD2. The CDR3 consists of 15 residues. Germline V lookup: CDR1 SGHTA, CDR2 FQGNSA. The V and J ends lost 1 base and 6 bases, in that order; junction bases with no gene match: 9. For the CDR3, the DNA is TGTGCCAGCAGCTTAGGAGTGGGAGGGCCGATCGAGCAGTACTTC. It encodes CASSLGVGGPIEQYF.

The rearrangement links TRBV24-1 to TRBJ1-4; D uncertain. Trimming took off 4 bases at V and 3 bases at J, with 8 bases between the two ends. CDR3 size: 14 residues. Germline lookup yields CDR1 KGHDR and CDR2 SFDVKD. In nucleotides, the CDR3 is TGTGCCACCAGTGACGGTCAGGCTAATGAAAAACTGTTTTTT. Amino acid sequence: CATSDGQANEKLFF.